The subject of this entry is one TCR beta chain. Its antigen is currently unknown. This record belongs to a study of beta chain features in type 1 diabetes. As for the study in general: Sorted cell examination encompassed over 90,000,000 cells across all samples.

Every isolated RNA sample was fully reverse transcribed, so sequencing captured expressed TCRB transcripts. The table came from immunoSEQ multiplex PCR; TCRdb's copy has only in-frame clones and leaves some out. This table holds about 300,000 clones, less than 15% found once. The CDR3 has 15 amino acids. Germline values: CDR1 SQVTM, CDR2 ANQGSEA. Between the trimmed V and J ends, which lost 4 bases and 1 base, there was a span of 16 bases. Findings of the study overall: Patients with Type 1 diabetes showed moderately but significantly shorter TCRB CDR3s in all four CD4+ subsets. Possibly, sequencing cDNA over-represented cells that had high TCR expression levels.

Sequencing input: naive CD4+ T cells from blood. This TCR came from a woman between 18 and 29 years old with type 1 diabetes. This chain joins TRBV29-1 and TRBJ1-1; maybe TRBD1 (5 bases). This CDR3 reads CSVVARRRGNTEAFF. The CDR3 DNA sequence: TGCAGCGTTGTTGCGCGCCGGAGGGGGAACACTGAAGCTTTCTTT.